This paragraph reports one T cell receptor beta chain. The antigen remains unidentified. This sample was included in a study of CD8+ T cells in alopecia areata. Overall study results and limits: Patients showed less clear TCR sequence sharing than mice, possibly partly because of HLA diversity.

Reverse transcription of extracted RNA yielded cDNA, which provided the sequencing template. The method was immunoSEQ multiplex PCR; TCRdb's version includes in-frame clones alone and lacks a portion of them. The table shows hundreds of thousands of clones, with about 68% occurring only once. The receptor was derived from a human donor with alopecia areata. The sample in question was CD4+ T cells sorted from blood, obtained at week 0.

DNA for the CDR3: TGTGCCAGCAGTGATAACGAGGGGGCGGCAGATACGCAGTATTTT. The encoded protein is CASSDNEGAADTQYF. The V gene is TRBV25-1, the J gene TRBJ2-3; 7 bases line up with TRBD1. Germline-derived CDR1 and CDR2 are MGHDK and SYGVNS. This CDR3 contains 15 residues. After removal of 3 bases from V and 4 bases from J, the junction contained 7 bases not matched to a gene.